The clone carrying this T cell receptor beta chain was found many times. Its matching antigen is unknown. The data belong to a study of human T cells and chemical hapten exposure. Study information: TCR yield per sample varied, mainly due to pooled library volumes.

CDR3 length equals 13 residues. The V and J ends lost 5 bases and 9 bases, in that order; junction bases with no gene match: 3. Germline assignment: CDR1 MNHEY and CDR2 SMNVEV (reference sequence). Overall study findings and caveats: The number of TCRs over 1 in 1000 frequency stayed unchanged after DPC.

TCRdb redid the calling of the RACE reads with MiXCR, one entry per CDR3 protein. Of about 82,000 distinct CDR3 sequences in the sample, over 8.5% are singletons; the top ten hold over 1.5%. Time point given: healthy volunteer bleed at 6 weeks. Unfractionated whole blood served as the source for total RNA extraction. Sequencing was performed on whole blood. J is TRBJ1-6 and V is TRBV27; 8 bases are a match to TRBD1. The clonotype comes from a male donor in good health. Some clones in this sample may be carry-over from other donors' samples. CDR3 sequence (DNA): TGTGCCAGCAGTACGGACAGGGTTTCACCCCTCCACTTT. Translating gives CASSTDRVSPLHF.